This TCR beta chain originates from a study of technical replicates of blood from a handful of donors. Looked up from germline, CDR1 is MGHDK and CDR2 is SYGVNS. CDR3 length equals 15 residues. The V and J ends lost 4 bases and 5 bases respectively, with 17 bases between them. Assay used: immunoSEQ multiplex PCR; TCRdb lists only in-frame clones, some missing. This sample carries tens of thousands of clones, 85% to 90% of them seen once, and the ten largest clones take 4.5% to 5%. The chain recombines TRBV25-1 with TRBJ1-2; no clear D gene. Sequenced material: PBMCs. This TCR was recovered from a human donor in good health. Some clones in this sample may be carry-over from other donors' samples. CDR3 protein: CASSGVTEILYGYTF. CDR3 in DNA: TGTGCCAGCAGTGGTGTTACAGAAATTCTATATGGCTACACCTTC.